A selection of T cell receptor beta chains follows, all from one sample in a study of Ad26.COV2.S vaccination and SARS-CoV-2 variants. Sequencing used immunoSEQ multiplex PCR; TCRdb keeps in-frame clones, though not all of them. Found here are about 680,000 clones, 89% of them singletons; the top ten hold roughly 1.5%. The sample here was peripheral blood, taken in a trial of Ad26.COV2.S vaccine versus placebo. Receptors were obtained from a person between 18 and 59 years old who received the Ad26.COV2.S COVID-19 vaccine or a placebo. Each CDR3 is given with its conserved first and last residue. Fields, in order: clone size, D gene, J gene, V gene, CDR3 DNA, CDR3 protein. A D gene is named only where the DNA matches it firmly. A clone size is listed for some rows: how often the clone was seen (once, few, many), or a class if it is expanded.

.,TRBD1,TRBJ2-3,TRBV6-4,TGTGCCAGCAGTGACTCCCCGGACAGGGGCACAGATACGCAGTATTTT,CASSDSPDRGTDTQYF
.,TRBD2,TRBJ2-5,TRBV12-3/TRBV12-4,TGTGCCAGCAGTTTCGGGGGGGTGGAGACCCAGTACTTC,CASSFGGVETQYF
.,.,TRBJ2-2,TRBV24-1,TGTGCCACCAGTGATTGGGGATCCAGGGAGCTGTTTTTT,CATSDWGSRELFF
.,.,TRBJ2-5,TRBV9,TGTGCCAGCAGCGTAGCCATGGGGGAGACCCAGTACTTC,CASSVAMGETQYF
.,TRBD1,TRBJ2-7,TRBV12-3/TRBV12-4,TGTGCCAGCAGGGCACAGGGGTACTACGAGCAGTACTTC,CASRAQGYYEQYF
.,.,TRBJ1-3,TRBV30,TGTGCCTGGAGTATCGGCAGGGGCTCTGGAAACACCATATATTTT,CAWSIGRGSGNTIYF
.,TRBD1,TRBJ1-1,TRBV19,TGTGCCAGTAGTGTCCGGGACAGGGTGAACACTGAAGCTTTCTTT,CASSVRDRVNTEAFF
.,.,TRBJ2-2,TRBV25-1,TGTGCCAGCAGTAGGGGGACCGGGGAGCTGTTTTTT,CASSRGTGELFF
.,TRBD2,TRBJ2-7,TRBV13,TGTGCCAGCAGCTTAGGACTAGCGGCCTACGAGCAGTACTTC,CASSLGLAAYEQYF
.,.,TRBJ2-5,TRBV19,TGTGCCAGTAGTGGAGGGACTTCTATAATTCAAGAGACCCAGTACTTC,CASSGGTSIIQETQYF
.,.,TRBJ2-2,TRBV5-4,TGTGCCAGCAGCCCGGAGTTCCCCAGGGAGCTGTTTTTT,CASSPEFPRELFF
.,TRBD2,TRBJ2-1,TRBV6-6,TGTGCCAGCAGCTTAGCGGGAGGTTACAATGAGCAGTTCTTC,CASSLAGGYNEQFF
few,TRBD2,TRBJ2-7,TRBV10-3,TGTGCCATCAGTGCCGGACTAGCGGGAGCGTACGAGCAGTACTTC,CAISAGLAGAYEQYF
.,.,TRBJ2-3,TRBV1,TGCACCAGCAGCCAAGATCCCCGCCTAGCGGGGGGCCGAGATACGCAGTATTTT,CTSSQDPRLAGGRDTQYF
.,.,TRBJ2-5,TRBV5-4,TGTGCCAGCAGCCCTCCGCGAACCAAGGGGGAGACCCAGTACTTC,CASSPPRTKGETQYF
once,.,TRBJ1-1,TRBV18,TGTGCCAGCTCACAGGGAGAGAACACTGAAGCTTTCTTT,CASSQGENTEAFF
.,.,TRBJ2-7,TRBV18,TGTGCCAGCTCGTCCGACTACGAGCAGTACTTC,CASSSDYEQYF
few,.,TRBJ1-3,TRBV6-5,TGTGCCAGCAGTTTGTCCACTAACTCTGGAAACACCATATATTTT,CASSLSTNSGNTIYF
.,.,TRBJ1-5,TRBV7-8,TGTGCCAGCAGCCCGCGACCTAGCAATCAGCCCCAGCATTTT,CASSPRPSNQPQHF
once,.,TRBJ1-1,TRBV9,TGTGCCAGCAGCGGGCTGGGGACGGTGAACACTGAAGCTTTCTTT,CASSGLGTVNTEAFF
.,.,TRBJ2-5,TRBV5-1,TGCGCCAGCAGCTTGGTTCCAGCGGGCTGGGAGACCCAGTACTTC,CASSLVPAGWETQYF
.,.,TRBJ2-1,TRBV6-5,TGTGCCAGCAGTTACTCGACCTCGGGGGCCGGCAATGAGCAGTTCTTC,CASSYSTSGAGNEQFF
.,.,TRBJ1-5,TRBV6-6,TGTGCCAGCAGTGGAAGGACAGATAATCAGCCCCAGCATTTT,CASSGRTDNQPQHF
.,.,TRBJ1-3,TRBV10-3,TGTGCCATCAGTGTCGGCCGCGGGCAGAGCTCTGGAAACACCATATATTTT,CAISVGRGQSSGNTIYF
.,TRBD1,TRBJ1-2,TRBV29-1,TGCAGCGTTGGACCCTACCGACAGGGGCCATCCTATGGCTACACCTTC,CSVGPYRQGPSYGYTF
.,.,TRBJ1-1,TRBV29-1,TGCAGCGTTGAATTGGCGGACAGTATGAACACTGAAGCTTTCTTT,CSVELADSMNTEAFF
.,.,TRBJ1-2,TRBV3-1/TRBV3-2,TGTGCCAGCAGCCAAGCCCCCGACGGTGGCTACACCTTC,CASSQAPDGGYTF
.,.,TRBJ1-1,TRBV7-8,TGTGCCAGCAGCTTATCCTCAGGGGTCACTGAAGCTTTCTTT,CASSLSSGVTEAFF
.,.,TRBJ1-3,TRBV6-1,TGTGCCAGCAGTGAAGGGGGCGGCTCTGGAAACACCATATATTTT,CASSEGGGSGNTIYF
.,.,TRBJ2-7,TRBV11-3,TGTGCCAGCAGCTTAAGGGCAGGGGCCGGGTACGAGCAGTACTTC,CASSLRAGAGYEQYF
.,.,TRBJ2-3,TRBV9,TGTGCCAGCAGCGTAGAACCCGGCACAGATACGCAGTATTTT,CASSVEPGTDTQYF